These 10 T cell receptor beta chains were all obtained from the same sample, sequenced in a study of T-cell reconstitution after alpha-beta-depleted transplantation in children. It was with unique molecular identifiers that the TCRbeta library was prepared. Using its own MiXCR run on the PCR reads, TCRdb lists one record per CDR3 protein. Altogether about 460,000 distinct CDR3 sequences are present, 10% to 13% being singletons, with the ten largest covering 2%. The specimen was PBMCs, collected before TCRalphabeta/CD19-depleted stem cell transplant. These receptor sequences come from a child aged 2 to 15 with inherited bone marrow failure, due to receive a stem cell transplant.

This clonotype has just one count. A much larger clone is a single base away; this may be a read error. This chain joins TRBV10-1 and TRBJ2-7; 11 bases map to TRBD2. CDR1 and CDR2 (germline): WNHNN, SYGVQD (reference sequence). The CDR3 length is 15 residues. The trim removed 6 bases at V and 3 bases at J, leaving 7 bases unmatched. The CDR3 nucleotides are TGCGCCAGCAGGGACGGGGGACTAGCGGTCTACGAGCAGTACTTC. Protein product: CASRDGGLAVYEQYF.

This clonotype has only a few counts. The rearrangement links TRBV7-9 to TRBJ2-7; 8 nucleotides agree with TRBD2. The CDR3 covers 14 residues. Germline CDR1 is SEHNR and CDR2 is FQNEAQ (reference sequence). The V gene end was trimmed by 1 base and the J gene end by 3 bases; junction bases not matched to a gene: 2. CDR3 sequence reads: CASSLVLADYEQYF. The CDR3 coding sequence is TGTGCCAGCAGCTTAGTACTAGCGGACTACGAGCAGTACTTC.

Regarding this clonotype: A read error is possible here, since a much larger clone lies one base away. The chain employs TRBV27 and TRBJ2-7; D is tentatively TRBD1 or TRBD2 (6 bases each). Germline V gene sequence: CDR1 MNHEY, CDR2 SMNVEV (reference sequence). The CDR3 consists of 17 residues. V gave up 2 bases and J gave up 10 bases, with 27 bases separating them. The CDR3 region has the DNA TGTGCCAGCAGTTTACGGGGAGGTTCAGGGGCGGGTGATTGCCAGTACTTC. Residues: CASSLRGGSGAGDCQYF.

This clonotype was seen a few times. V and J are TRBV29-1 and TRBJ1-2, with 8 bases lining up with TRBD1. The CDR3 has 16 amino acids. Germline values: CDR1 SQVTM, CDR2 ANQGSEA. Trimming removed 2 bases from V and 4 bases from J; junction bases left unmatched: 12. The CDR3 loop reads CSVESGQGAGGYGYTF. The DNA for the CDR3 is TGCAGCGTTGAATCGGGGCAGGGGGCGGGAGGCTATGGCTACACCTTC.

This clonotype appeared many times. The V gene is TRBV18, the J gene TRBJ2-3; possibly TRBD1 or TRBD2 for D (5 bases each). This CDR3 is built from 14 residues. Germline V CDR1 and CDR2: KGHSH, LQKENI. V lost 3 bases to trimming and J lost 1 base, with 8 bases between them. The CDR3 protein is CASSPGTRTDTQYF. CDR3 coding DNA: TGTGCCAGCTCACCCGGGACCCGCACAGATACGCAGTATTTT.

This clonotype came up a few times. In DNA form, the CDR3 reads TGTGCCAGCAGTTCTGGCGGACTAGCGGGCAATGAGCAGTTCTTC. It codes for CASSSGGLAGNEQFF. The rearrangement joins TRBV12-3 or TRBV12-4 to TRBJ2-1; 11 bases map to TRBD2. V shed 4 bases, J shed 6 bases, and the junction held 5 bases outside the gene matches. The CDR3 consists of 15 residues.

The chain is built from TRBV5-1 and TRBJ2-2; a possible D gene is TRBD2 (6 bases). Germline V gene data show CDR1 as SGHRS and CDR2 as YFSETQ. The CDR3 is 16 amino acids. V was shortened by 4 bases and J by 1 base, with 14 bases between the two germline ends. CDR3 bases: TGCGCCAGCAGCGTGAACCCTAGCGTGAACACCGGGGAGCTGTTTTTT. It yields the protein CASSVNPSVNTGELFF.

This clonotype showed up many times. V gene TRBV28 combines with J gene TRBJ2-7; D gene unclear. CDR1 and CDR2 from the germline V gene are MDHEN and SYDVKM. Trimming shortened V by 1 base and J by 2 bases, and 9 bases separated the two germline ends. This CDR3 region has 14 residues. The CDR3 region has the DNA TGTGCCAGCAGTTTATCCTCCAGTACCTACGAGCAGTACTTC. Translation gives CASSLSSSTYEQYF.

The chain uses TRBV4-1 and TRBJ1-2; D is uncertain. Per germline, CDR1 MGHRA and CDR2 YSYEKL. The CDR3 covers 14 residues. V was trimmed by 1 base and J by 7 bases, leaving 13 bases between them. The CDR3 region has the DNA TGCGCCAGCAGCCAAGTAGACACCCCATTTGGCTACACCTTC. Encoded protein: CASSQVDTPFGYTF.

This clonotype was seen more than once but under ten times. The CDR3 bases are TGTGCCAGCACCCGCTGGGAGGTCTCCTACGAGCAGTACTTC. It yields the protein CASTRWEVSYEQYF. The chain joins TRBV2 to TRBJ2-7; TRBD2 might be the D (6 bases). The CDR3 contains 14 residues. Trimming shortened V by 7 bases and J by 0 bases, and 13 bases separated the two germline ends. The germline CDR1 and CDR2 sequences are SNHLY and FYNNEI.